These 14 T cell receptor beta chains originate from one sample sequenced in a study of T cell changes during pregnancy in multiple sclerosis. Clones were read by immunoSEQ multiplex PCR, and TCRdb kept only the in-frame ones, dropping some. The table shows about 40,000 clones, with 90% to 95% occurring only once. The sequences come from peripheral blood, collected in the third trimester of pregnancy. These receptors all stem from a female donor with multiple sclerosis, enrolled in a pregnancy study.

The CDR3 coding sequence is TGTGCCAGCAGGAAGATGGGACAGGCCAGCTCCTATAATTCACCCCTCCACTTT. It is translated as CASRKMGQASSYNSPLHF. The V call is TRBV7-2, the J call TRBJ1-6; 8 nucleotides agree with TRBD1. This CDR3 has 18 amino acids. The junction had 10 bases not matched to a gene; V was cut back by 6 bases and J by 0 bases. Germline V gene data show CDR1 as SGHTA and CDR2 as FQGNSA. The full variable domain, rest sourced from reference TRBV7-2 and TRBJ1-6, is GAGVSQSPSNKVTEKGKDVELRCDPISGHTALYWYRQSLGQGLEFLIYFQGNSAPDKSGLPSDRFSAERTGGSVSTLTIQRTQQEDSAVYLCASRKMGQASSYNSPLHFGNGTRLTVT.

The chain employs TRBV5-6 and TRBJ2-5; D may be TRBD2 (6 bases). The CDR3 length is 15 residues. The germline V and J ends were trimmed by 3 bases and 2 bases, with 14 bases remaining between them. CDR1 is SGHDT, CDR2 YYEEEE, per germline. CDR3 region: CASSSIVGRQETQYF. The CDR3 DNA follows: TGTGCCAGCAGCTCAATTGTGGGGAGGCAAGAGACCCAGTACTTC.

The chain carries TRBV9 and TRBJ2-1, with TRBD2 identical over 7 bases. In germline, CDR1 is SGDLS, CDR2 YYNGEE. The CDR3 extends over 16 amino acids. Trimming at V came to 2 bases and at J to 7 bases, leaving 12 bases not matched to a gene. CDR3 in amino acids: CASSVSGRASENEQFF. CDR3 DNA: TGTGCCAGCAGCGTTTCTGGGAGGGCCTCTGAGAATGAGCAGTTCTTC. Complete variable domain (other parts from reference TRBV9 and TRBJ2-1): DSGVTQTPKHLITATGQRVTLRCSPRSGDLSVYWYQQSLDQGLQFLIQYYNGEERAKGNILERFSAQQFPDLHSELNLSSLELGDSALYFCASSVSGRASENEQFFGPGTRLTVL.

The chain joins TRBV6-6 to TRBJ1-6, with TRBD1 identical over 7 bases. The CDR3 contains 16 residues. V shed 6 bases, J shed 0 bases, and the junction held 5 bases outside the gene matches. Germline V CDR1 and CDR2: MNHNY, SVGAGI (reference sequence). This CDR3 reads CASSRDRASYNSPLHF. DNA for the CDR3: TGTGCCAGCAGCCGCGACAGGGCCTCCTATAATTCACCCCTCCACTTT.

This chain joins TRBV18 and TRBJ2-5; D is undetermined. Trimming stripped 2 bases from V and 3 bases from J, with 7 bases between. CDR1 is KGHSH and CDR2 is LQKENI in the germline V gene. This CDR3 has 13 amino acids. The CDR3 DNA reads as TGTGCCAGCTCACCAGGTACAAAAGAGACCCAGTACTTC. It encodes CASSPGTKETQYF. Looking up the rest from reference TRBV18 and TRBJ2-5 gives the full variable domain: NAGVMQNPRHLVRRRGQEARLRCSPMKGHSHVYWYRQLPEEGLKFMVYLQKENIIDESGMPKERFSAEFPKEGPSILRIQQVVRGDSAAYFCASSPGTKETQYFGPGTRLLVL.

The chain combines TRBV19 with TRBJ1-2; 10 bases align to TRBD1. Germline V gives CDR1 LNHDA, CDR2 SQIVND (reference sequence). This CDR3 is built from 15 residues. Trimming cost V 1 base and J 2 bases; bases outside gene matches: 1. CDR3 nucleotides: TGTGCCAGTAGTATAGTGGGACAGGGGAACTATGGCTACACCTTC. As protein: CASSIVGQGNYGYTF.

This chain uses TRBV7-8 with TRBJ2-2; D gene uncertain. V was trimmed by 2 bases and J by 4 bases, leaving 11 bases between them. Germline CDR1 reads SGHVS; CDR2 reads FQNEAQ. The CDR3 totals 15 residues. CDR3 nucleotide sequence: TGTGCCAGCAGCTTAAAAGTCAGATTCACCGGGGAGCTGTTTTTT. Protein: CASSLKVRFTGELFF.

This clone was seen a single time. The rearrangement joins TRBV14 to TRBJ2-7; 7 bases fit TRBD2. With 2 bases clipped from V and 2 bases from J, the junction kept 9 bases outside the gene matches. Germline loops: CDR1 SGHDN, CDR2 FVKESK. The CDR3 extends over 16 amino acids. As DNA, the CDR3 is TGTGCCAGCAGCCAAATCTCCTATACTAGCGCCTACGAGCAGTACTTC. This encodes CASSQISYTSAYEQYF.

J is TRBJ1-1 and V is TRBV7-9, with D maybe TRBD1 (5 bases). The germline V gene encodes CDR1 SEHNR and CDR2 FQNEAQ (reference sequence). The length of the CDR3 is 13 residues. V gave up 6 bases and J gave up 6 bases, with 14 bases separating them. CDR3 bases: TGTGCCAGCAGATCGTCGGGGGGGGCTGAAGCTTTCTTT. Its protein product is CASRSSGGAEAFF.

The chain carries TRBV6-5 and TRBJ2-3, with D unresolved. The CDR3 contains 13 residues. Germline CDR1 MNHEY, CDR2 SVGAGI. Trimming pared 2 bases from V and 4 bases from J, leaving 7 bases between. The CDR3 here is CASSYLSADTQYF. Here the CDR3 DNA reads TGTGCCAGCAGTTACCTCTCCGCAGATACGCAGTATTTT.

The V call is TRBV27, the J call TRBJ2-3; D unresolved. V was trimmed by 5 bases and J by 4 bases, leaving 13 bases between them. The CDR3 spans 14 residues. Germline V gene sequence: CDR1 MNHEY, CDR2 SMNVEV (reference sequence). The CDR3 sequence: CASSTLSPADTQYF. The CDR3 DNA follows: TGTGCCAGCAGTACCCTATCCCCGGCAGATACGCAGTATTTT.

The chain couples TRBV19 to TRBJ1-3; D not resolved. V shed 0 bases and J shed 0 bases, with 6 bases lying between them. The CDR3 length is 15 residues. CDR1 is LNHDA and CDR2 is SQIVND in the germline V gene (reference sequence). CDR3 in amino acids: CASSIDSSSGNTIYF. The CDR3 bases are TGTGCCAGTAGTATAGATTCCAGCTCTGGAAACACCATATATTTT.

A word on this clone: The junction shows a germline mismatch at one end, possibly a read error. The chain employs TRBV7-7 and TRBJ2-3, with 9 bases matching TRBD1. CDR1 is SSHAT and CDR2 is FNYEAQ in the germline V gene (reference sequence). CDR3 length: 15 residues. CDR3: CASSANRGPTDTQYF. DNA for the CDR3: TGTGCTAGCAGCGCCAACAGGGGGCCAACAGATACGCAGTATTTT. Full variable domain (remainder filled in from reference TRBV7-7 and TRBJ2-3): GAGVSQSPRYKVTKRGQDVTLRCDPISSHATLYWYQQALGQGPEFLTYFNYEAQPDKSGLPSDRFSAERPEGSISTLTIQRTEQRDSAMYRCASSANRGPTDTQYFGPGTRLTVL.

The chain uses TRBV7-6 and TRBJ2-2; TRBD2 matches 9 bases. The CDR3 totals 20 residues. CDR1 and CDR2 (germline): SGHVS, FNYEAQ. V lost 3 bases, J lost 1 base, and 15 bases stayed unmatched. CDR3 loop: CASSLGPGLAKPGNTGELFF. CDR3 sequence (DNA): TGTGCCAGCAGCTTGGGGCCGGGACTAGCTAAGCCCGGGAACACCGGGGAGCTGTTTTTT.